This T cell receptor beta chain came from a study of T cells after yellow fever vaccination. Study-wide context: For low cell numbers, libraries were made with SMART-Seq v4 Ultra Low Input. Broader study findings: The booster response re-showed most primary clones: approximately 97% CD4, 88% CD8.

The germline gives CDR1 MGHRA, CDR2 YSYEKL. This CDR3 region has 13 residues. The ends were cut back, 3 bases at V and 5 bases at J, with 10 bases in the middle. UMIs and a universal primer site were added when TCR cDNA was made by 5'RACE template switching. TCRdb reanalysed the 5' RACE reads using MiXCR and keeps one entry per CDR3 protein. The sample has 50,000 or so distinct CDR3 sequences; approximately 7% are singletons. Notes on this clonotype: The antigen remains unidentified.

Sample: CD8+ T cells sorted from PBMCs, taken on the day of the first yellow fever vaccination. J is TRBJ1-2 and V is TRBV4-1; D is unresolved. This receptor was identified in a man between 18 and 29 years old who received the YFV17D yellow fever vaccine. CDR3 sequence (DNA): TGCGCCAGCAGCCAGGAGCCGGGGTATGGCTACACCTTC. Translated, it gives CASSQEPGYGYTF.